The 2 T cell receptor beta chains below all came from one sample that was sequenced in a study of blood T cell repertoires in COVID-19. The protocol was immunoSEQ multiplex PCR, while the TCRdb copy is restricted to in-frame clones and leaves out a portion. Of hundreds of thousands of clones in the sample, approximately 81% were seen once. The sample comprised peripheral blood. These TCRs come from a woman of 80 years or more with acute or convalescent COVID-19.

The chain carries TRBV4-3 and TRBJ1-1; 8 bases agree with TRBD1. The CDR3 totals 18 residues. Germline trimming cut 0 bases from V and 4 bases from J; bases unmatched to any gene: 13. Germline V gene lookup returns CDR1 LGHNA and CDR2 YSLEER. The CDR3 loop reads CASSQDTSGQGWSTEAFF. The CDR3 DNA reads TGCGCCAGCAGCCAAGATACTTCAGGACAGGGCTGGAGCACTGAAGCTTTCTTT.

The chain combines TRBV5-3 with TRBJ2-7, with D possibly being TRBD2 (7 bases). TRBV5-3 has ORF status, its function being uncertain. Trimming removed 2 bases at V and 5 bases at J, with 23 bases between. There are 17 residues in the CDR3. The CDR3 sequence is CARSFSYEGGDPNEQYF. CDR3 DNA: TGTGCCAGAAGCTTTTCATATGAGGGGGGGGACCCGAACGAGCAGTACTTC.